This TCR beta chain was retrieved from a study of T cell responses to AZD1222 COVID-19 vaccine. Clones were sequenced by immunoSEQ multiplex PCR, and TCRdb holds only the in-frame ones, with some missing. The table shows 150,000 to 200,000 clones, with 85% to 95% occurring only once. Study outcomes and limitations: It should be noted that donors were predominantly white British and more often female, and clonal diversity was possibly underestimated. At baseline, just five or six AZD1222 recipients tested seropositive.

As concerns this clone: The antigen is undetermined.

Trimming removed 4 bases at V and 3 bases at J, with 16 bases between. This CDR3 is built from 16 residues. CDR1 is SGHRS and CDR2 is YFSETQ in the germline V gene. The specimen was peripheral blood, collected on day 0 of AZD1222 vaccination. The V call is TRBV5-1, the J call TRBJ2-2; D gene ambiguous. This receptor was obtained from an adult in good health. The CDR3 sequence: CASSRMRRIDTGELFF. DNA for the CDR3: TGCGCCAGCAGCCGCATGCGCAGGATCGACACCGGGGAGCTGTTTTTT.